At least ten counts were recorded for the clone carrying this T cell receptor (beta chain). This entry is derived from a study of human T cells and chemical hapten exposure. Using its own MiXCR run on the RACE reads, TCRdb lists one record per CDR3 protein. Of 350,000 to 450,000 distinct CDR3 sequences detected, roughly 4.6% appear once; the ten largest clones hold 2.5% to 3%. The V gene's germline CDR1 is SGHAT and CDR2 FQNNGV. The CDR3 has 14 amino acids. Trimming removed 5 bases at V and 6 bases at J, with 13 bases between. Regarding time point: pre-sensitization, week 0. Documented treatment: therapeutic diphenylcyclopropenone sensitization with weekly scalp DPC.

The sample here was whole blood, taken in connection with sensitization to the hapten diphenylcyclopropenone (DPC). V gene TRBV11-2 combines with J gene TRBJ2-2, with no clear D. The clonotype comes from a woman in her forties or fifties with alopecia areata. Some clones in this sample may be carry-over from other donors' samples. DNA for the CDR3: TGTGCCAGCAGCCCTACCCTTGGCGCCGGGGAGCTGTTTTTT. Translation: CASSPTLGAGELFF.